The 18 T cell receptor beta chains given below trace back to one sample, sequenced in a study of blood T cell repertoires in COVID-19. TCRdb's table, derived via immunoSEQ multiplex PCR, lists solely in-frame clones and lacks some. The table has about 33,000 clones, about 82% seen once. Sequencing used peripheral blood. The source is a man in his fifties or sixties with active COVID-19.

This chain connects TRBV28 to TRBJ2-7, with 8 bases fitting TRBD2. Germline V gene sequence: CDR1 MDHEN, CDR2 SYDVKM. Trimming took 5 bases from V and 4 from J; bases not matched to a gene: 13. The CDR3 has 16 residues. Here the CDR3 DNA reads TGTGCCAGCAGTCCTCCTATAGCGGGATGGAGATACGAGCAGTACTTC. Translated, it gives CASSPPIAGWRYEQYF.

The chain uses TRBV19 and TRBJ2-3; no firm D call. This CDR3 has 15 amino acids. Trimming stripped 2 bases from V and 0 bases from J, with 9 bases between. CDR1 and CDR2 (germline): LNHDA, SQIVND (reference sequence). CDR3 nucleotides: TGTGCCAGTAGTATACTTATGGCCAGCACAGATACGCAGTATTTT. Amino acids: CASSILMASTDTQYF.

This rearrangement joins TRBV6-1 to TRBJ1-5; D gene uncertain. The CDR3 is made up of 12 amino acids. V shed 8 bases and J shed 6 bases, with 11 bases lying between them. Germline loops: CDR1 MNHNS, CDR2 SASEGT. CDR3 protein: CASGGGVQPQHF. Written as DNA, the CDR3 is TGTGCCAGCGGTGGCGGTGTTCAGCCCCAGCATTTT.

CDR3 in DNA: TGTGCCAGTCAGGCCGGGGAGCTGTTTTTT. Amino acid sequence: CASQAGELFF. The chain links TRBV2 to TRBJ2-2; D not certain. The CDR3 totals 10 residues. The germline V gene has CDR1 SNHLY and CDR2 FYNNEI. V dropped 9 bases and J dropped 6 bases, with 5 bases sitting between them.

Written as DNA, the CDR3 is TGTGCCAGCGGTCGGGAGGGGGCAGATACGCAGTATTTT. Translation gives CASGREGADTQYF. The V call is TRBV28, the J call TRBJ2-3; 8 nucleotides align to TRBD2. Looked up from germline, CDR1 is MDHEN and CDR2 is SYDVKM. J was trimmed by 4 bases and V by 8 bases; bases with no gene match: 5. CDR3 length: 13 amino acids.

This chain joins TRBV6-5 and TRBJ2-2; tentative D call: TRBD1 (6 bases). The germline gives CDR1 MNHEY, CDR2 SVGAGI. V was pared by 2 bases and J by 0 bases, with 10 bases between. This CDR3 has 16 amino acids. CDR3 DNA: TGTGCCAGCAGTTACCCCGCAGGGGCGAACACCGGGGAGCTGTTTTTT. This encodes CASSYPAGANTGELFF.

The chain links TRBV5-4 to TRBJ2-1; 12 nucleotides align to TRBD2. Germline V gene data show CDR1 as SGHNT and CDR2 as YYREEE (reference sequence). The CDR3 runs to 17 residues. The trim removed 7 bases at V and 4 bases at J, leaving 12 bases unmatched. The chain's CDR3 is CASAPTSGTSGYNEQFF. In DNA form, the CDR3 reads TGTGCCAGCGCGCCAACCTCCGGGACTAGCGGGTACAATGAGCAGTTCTTC.

V and J are TRBV28 and TRBJ2-1; the match to TRBD1 covers 7 bases. The CDR3 length is 14 residues. In germline, CDR1 is MDHEN, CDR2 SYDVKM. V dropped 6 bases and J dropped 9; count of bases not matched to a gene: 11. The CDR3 region is CASSPQTGVSEQFF. The CDR3 coding sequence is TGTGCCAGCAGCCCGCAAACAGGGGTGAGTGAGCAGTTCTTC.

The chain links TRBV7-9 to TRBJ2-5; 8 positions agree with TRBD1. Trimming took 5 bases from V and 1 from J; bases not matched to a gene: 9. Germline values: CDR1 SEHNR, CDR2 FQNEAQ (reference sequence). The CDR3 loop spans 16 amino acids. This CDR3 is CASSQPPQGVQETQYF. CDR3 DNA sequence: TGTGCCAGCAGCCAACCGCCACAGGGGGTCCAAGAGACCCAGTACTTC. The whole variable domain, filled in from reference TRBV7-9 and TRBJ2-5, reads DTGVSQNPRHKITKRGQNVTFRCDPISEHNRLYWYRQTLGQGPEFLTYFQNEAQLEKSRLLSDRFSAERPKGSFSTLEIQRTEQGDSAMYLCASSQPPQGVQETQYFGPGTRLLVL.

The V call is TRBV2, the J call TRBJ1-2; 8 positions agree with TRBD1. CDR1 is SNHLY and CDR2 is FYNNEI in the germline V gene. The CDR3 length is 15 residues. J gave up 2 bases and V 10 bases, and 12 bases lay outside the gene matches. The CDR3 region has the DNA TGTGCCACCACGACCGGGACAGGATTCAACTATGGCTACACCTTC. It specifies CATTTGTGFNYGYTF.

The chain employs TRBV27 and TRBJ2-7; 7 bases map to TRBD1. The germline CDR1 and CDR2 sequences are MNHEY and SMNVEV (reference sequence). CDR3 length: 13 residues. The V segment lost 5 bases and the J segment 3 bases; nucleotides outside the gene matches: 4. CDR3 region: CASSRDRYYEQYF. For the CDR3, the DNA is TGTGCCAGCAGTCGGGACAGATACTACGAGCAGTACTTC.

This rearrangement joins TRBV3-1 (or the pseudogene TRBV3-2) to TRBJ1-2, with D unclear. Germline V gene data show CDR1 as LGHDT and CDR2 as YNNKEL (reference sequence). The V and J ends lost 3 bases and 0 bases respectively, with 11 bases between them. This CDR3 is 15 amino acids long. CDR3 residues: CASSHLDSANYGYTF. The CDR3 bases are TGTGCCAGCAGCCACCTCGACTCAGCTAACTATGGCTACACCTTC.

This sequence joins TRBV5-4 and TRBJ1-2; 8 positions agree with TRBD1. The junction had 4 bases not matched to a gene; V was cut back by 4 bases and J by 5 bases. This CDR3 has 13 residues. Germline V CDR1 and CDR2: SGHNT, YYREEE (reference sequence). The CDR3 nucleotides are TGTGCCAGCAGCCGGACAGGGATGTATGGCTACACCTTC. Translation: CASSRTGMYGYTF.

Written as DNA, the CDR3 is TGTGCCACTAAGAAAGCTAGCGGGAGGGAGGACACCGGGGAGCTGTTTTTT. Translating it yields CATKKASGREDTGELFF. The rearrangement uses TRBV15 and TRBJ2-2; TRBD2 matches 12 bases. This CDR3 contains 17 residues. The V segment lost 9 bases and the J segment 3 bases; nucleotides outside the gene matches: 11. Germline values: CDR1 LNHNV, CDR2 YYDKDF (reference sequence).

V and J are TRBV28 and TRBJ2-1; 8 nucleotides match TRBD2. Germline V gives CDR1 MDHEN, CDR2 SYDVKM. With 3 bases clipped from V and 5 bases from J, the junction kept 9 bases outside the gene matches. The CDR3 runs to 16 residues. CDR3 DNA sequence: TGTGCCAGCAGTTTGGGTGGCGGGAGGAGCAACAATGAGCAGTTCTTC. Residues: CASSLGGGRSNNEQFF.

J is TRBJ1-5 and V is TRBV28; possible D gene TRBD1, 6 bases. V lost 8 bases, J lost 3 bases, and 11 bases lay in between. The germline CDR1 and CDR2 sequences are MDHEN and SYDVKM. CDR3 length: 13 amino acids. CDR3 sequence reads: CASSGQLNQPQHF. Here the CDR3 DNA reads TGTGCCAGCTCCGGACAGCTCAATCAGCCCCAGCATTTT.

The genes are TRBV30 and TRBJ2-5, with no clear D. CDR3 size: 14 residues. V was pared by 0 bases and J by 1 base, with 9 bases between. Germline V gives CDR1 GTSNPN, CDR2 SVGIG (reference sequence). CDR3 residues: CAWSVREPQETQYF. CDR3 nucleotide sequence: TGTGCCTGGAGTGTACGTGAGCCCCAAGAGACCCAGTACTTC.

This clone was observed a single time. The gene calls are TRBV7-3 and TRBJ2-2, with a possible D match to TRBD2 (6 bases). Trimming took 6 bases from V and 1 from J, leaving 12 bases between them. This CDR3 is built from 15 residues. Germline CDR1 reads SGHTA; CDR2 reads FQGTGA. In DNA form, the CDR3 reads TGTGCCAGCAGAACCGGGACTCAGAACACCGGGGAGCTGTTTTTT. Protein sequence: CASRTGTQNTGELFF.